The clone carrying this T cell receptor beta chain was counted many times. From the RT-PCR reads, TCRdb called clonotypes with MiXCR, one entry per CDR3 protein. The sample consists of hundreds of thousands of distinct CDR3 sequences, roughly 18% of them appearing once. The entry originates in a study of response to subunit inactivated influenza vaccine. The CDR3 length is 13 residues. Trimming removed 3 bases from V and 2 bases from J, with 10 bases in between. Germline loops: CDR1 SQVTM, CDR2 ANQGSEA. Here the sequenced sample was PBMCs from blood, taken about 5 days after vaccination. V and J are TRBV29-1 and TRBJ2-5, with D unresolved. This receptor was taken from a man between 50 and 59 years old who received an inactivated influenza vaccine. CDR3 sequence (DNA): TGCAGCGTTGATTCTCGGACGCAAGAGACCCAGTACTTC. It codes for CSVDSRTQETQYF.